This T cell receptor (beta chain) was identified during a study of shared clonotypes between healthy human individuals. Germline V gene lookup returns CDR1 MDHEN and CDR2 SYDVKM. The trim removed 7 bases at V and 6 bases at J, leaving 11 bases unmatched. The CDR3 covers 14 residues. Naive CD8 cells were CD45RO-negative, positively selected for CCR7, excluding terminally differentiated effector memory CD45RA+ cells. At the deep level, the assay was run. Measured with immunoSEQ multiplex PCR; TCRdb has only the in-frame clones, and not every one. There are hundreds of thousands of clones in the sample; 98% occur only once, and more than 0.3% lies in the top ten.

This chain joins TRBV28 and TRBJ1-2; 7 bases map to TRBD1. Sequenced input: naive CD8+ T cells sorted from blood. The receptor was derived from a man aged 25-40 years in good health. The CDR3 spells CASTSGGLFDGYTF. The DNA of the CDR3 is TGTGCCAGCACCTCAGGGGGTCTATTCGATGGCTACACCTTC.